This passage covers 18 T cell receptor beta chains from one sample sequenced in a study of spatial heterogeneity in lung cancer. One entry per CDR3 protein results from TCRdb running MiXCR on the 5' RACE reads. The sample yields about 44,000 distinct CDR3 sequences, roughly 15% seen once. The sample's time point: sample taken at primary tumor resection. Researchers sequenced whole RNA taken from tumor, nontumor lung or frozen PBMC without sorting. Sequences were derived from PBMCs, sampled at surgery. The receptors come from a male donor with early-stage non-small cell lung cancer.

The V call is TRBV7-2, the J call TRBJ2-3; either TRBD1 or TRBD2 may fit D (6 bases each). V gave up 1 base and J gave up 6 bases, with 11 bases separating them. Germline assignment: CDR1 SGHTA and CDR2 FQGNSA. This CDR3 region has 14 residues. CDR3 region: CASSLEGGMDTQYF. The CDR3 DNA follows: TGTGCCAGCAGCTTAGAAGGGGGGATGGATACGCAGTATTTT. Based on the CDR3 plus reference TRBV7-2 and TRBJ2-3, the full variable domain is GAGVSQSPSNKVTEKGKDVELRCDPISGHTALYWYRQSLGQGLEFLIYFQGNSAPDKSGLPSDRFSAERTGGSVSTLTIQRTQQEDSAVYLCASSLEGGMDTQYFGPGTRLTVL.

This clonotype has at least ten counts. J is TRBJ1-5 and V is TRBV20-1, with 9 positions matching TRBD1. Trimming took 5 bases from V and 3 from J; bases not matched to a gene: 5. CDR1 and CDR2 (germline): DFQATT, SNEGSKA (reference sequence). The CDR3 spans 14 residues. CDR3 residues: CSAGQGKNNQPQHF. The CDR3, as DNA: TGCAGTGCTGGACAGGGGAAGAACAATCAGCCCCAGCATTTT.

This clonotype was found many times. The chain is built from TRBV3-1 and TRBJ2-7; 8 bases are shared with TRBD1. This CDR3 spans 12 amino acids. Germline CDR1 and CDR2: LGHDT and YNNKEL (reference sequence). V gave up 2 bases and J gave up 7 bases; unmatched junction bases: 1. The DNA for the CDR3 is TGTGCCAGCAGCCAAAACAGGGGGGAGCAGTACTTC. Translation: CASSQNRGEQYF.

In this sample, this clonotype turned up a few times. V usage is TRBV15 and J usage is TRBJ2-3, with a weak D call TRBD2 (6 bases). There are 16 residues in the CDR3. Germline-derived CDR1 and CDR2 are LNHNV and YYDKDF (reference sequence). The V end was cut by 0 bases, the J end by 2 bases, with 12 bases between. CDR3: CATSRDSPGVTDTQYF. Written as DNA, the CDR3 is TGTGCCACCAGCAGAGATTCGCCGGGGGTCACAGATACGCAGTATTTT. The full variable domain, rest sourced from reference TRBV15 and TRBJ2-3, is DAMVIQNPRYQVTQFGKPVTLSCSQTLNHNVMYWYQQKSSQAPKLLFHYYDKDFNNEADTPDNFQSRRPNTSFCFLDIRSPGLGDTAMYLCATSRDSPGVTDTQYFGPGTRLTVL.

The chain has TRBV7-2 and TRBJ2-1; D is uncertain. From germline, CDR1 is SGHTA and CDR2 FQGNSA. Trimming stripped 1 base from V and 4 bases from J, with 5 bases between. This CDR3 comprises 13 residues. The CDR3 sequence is CASSLVQYNEQFF. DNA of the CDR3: TGTGCCAGCAGCTTAGTGCAGTACAATGAGCAGTTCTTC.

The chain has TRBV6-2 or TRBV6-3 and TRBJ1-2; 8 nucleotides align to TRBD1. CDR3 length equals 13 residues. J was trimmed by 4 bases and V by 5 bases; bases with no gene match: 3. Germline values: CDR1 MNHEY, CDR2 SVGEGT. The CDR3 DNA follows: TGTGCCAGCAGTCCGGGACAGGCCTATGGCTACACCTTC. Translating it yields CASSPGQAYGYTF.

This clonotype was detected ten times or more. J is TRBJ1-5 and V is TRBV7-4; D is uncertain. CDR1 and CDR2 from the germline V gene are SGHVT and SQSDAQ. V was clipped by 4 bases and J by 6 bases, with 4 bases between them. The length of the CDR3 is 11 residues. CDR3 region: CASSCTQPQHF. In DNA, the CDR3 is TGTGCCAGCAGCTGTACTCAGCCCCAGCATTTT.

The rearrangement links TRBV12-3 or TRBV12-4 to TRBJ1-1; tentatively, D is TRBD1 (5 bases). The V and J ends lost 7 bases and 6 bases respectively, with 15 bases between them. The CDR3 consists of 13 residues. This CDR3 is CASTTRWDSEAFF. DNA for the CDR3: TGTGCCAGCACCACCCGCTGGGACTCTGAAGCTTTCTTT.

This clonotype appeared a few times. The chain's CDR3 is CASSPTVSTDTQYF. The CDR3 DNA reads TGTGCCAGCAGCCCCACAGTAAGCACAGATACGCAGTATTTT. The chain joins TRBV7-2 to TRBJ2-3; D call uncertain. The CDR3 is made up of 14 amino acids. The germline gives CDR1 SGHTA, CDR2 FQGNSA. Trimming took off 5 bases at V and 0 bases at J, with 9 bases between the two ends.

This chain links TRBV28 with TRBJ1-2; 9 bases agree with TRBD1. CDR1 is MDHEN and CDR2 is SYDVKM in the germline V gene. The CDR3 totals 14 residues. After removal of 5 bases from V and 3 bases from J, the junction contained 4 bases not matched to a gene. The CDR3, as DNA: TGTGCCAGCAGTACAGGGGGCGCCTACTATGGCTACACCTTC. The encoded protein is CASSTGGAYYGYTF.

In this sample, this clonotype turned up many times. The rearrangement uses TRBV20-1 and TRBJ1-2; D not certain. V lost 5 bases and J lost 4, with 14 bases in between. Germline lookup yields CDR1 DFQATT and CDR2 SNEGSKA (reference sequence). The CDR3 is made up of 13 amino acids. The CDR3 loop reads CSAPLDSGYGYTF. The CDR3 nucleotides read TGCAGTGCTCCCCTTGACTCTGGCTATGGCTACACCTTC.

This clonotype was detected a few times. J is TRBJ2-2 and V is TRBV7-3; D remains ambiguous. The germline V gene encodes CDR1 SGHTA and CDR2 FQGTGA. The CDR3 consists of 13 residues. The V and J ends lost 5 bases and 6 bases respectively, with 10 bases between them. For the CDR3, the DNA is TGTGCCAGCAGCCCAACTCTGGCCGGGGAGCTGTTTTTT. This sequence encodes CASSPTLAGELFF.

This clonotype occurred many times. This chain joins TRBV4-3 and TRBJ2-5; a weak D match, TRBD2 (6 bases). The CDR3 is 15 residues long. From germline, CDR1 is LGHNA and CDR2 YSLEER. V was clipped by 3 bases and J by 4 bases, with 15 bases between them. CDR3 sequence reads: CASSHTLGRTETQYF. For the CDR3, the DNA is TGCGCCAGCAGCCATACGCTGGGGAGGACAGAGACCCAGTACTTC.

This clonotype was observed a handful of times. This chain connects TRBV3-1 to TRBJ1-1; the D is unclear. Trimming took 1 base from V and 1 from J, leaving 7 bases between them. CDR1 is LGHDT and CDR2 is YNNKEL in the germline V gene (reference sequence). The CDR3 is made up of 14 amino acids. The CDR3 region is CASSQVDRNTEAFF. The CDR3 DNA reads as TGTGCCAGCAGCCAAGTAGACCGGAACACTGAAGCTTTCTTT.

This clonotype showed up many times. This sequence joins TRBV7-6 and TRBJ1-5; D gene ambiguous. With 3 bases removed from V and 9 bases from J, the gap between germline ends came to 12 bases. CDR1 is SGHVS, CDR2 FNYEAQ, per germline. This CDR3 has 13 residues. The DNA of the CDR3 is TGTGCCAGCAGCTTGAATAACGGTGCGCCCCAGCATTTT. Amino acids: CASSLNNGAPQHF.

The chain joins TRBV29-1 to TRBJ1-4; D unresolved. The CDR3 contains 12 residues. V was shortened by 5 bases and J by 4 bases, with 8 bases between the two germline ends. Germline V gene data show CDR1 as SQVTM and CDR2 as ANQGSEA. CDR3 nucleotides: TGCAGCGTTTGGGAGGATAATGAAAAACTGTTTTTT. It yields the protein CSVWEDNEKLFF. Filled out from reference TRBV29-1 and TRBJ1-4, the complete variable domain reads SAVISQKPSRDICQRGTSLTIQCQVDSQVTMMFWYRQQPGQSLTLIATANQGSEATYESGFVIDKFPISRPNLTFSTLTVSNMSPEDSSIYLCSVWEDNEKLFFGSGTQLSVL.

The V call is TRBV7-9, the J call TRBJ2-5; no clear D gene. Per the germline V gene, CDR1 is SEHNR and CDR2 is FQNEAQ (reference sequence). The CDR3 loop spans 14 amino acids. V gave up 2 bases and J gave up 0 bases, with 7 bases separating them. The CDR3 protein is CASSLFQNQETQYF. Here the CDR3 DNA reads TGTGCCAGCAGCTTATTCCAGAACCAAGAGACCCAGTACTTC.

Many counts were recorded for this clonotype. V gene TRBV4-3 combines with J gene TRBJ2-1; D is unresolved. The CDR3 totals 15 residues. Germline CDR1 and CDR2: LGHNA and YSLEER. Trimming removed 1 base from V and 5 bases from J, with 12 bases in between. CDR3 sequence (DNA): TGCGCCAGCAGCCAAGGGTATAGACTCGACAATGAGCAGTTCTTC. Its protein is CASSQGYRLDNEQFF.